The rows below give T cell receptor beta chains drawn from one sample of a study of beta chain features in type 1 diabetes. Clones were read by immunoSEQ multiplex PCR, and TCRdb kept only the in-frame ones, dropping some. The data show around 650,000 clones, with around 12% seen just once and 0.095% to 0.15% held by the top ten. Sequenced material: naive CD4+ T cells from blood. These receptors all stem from a man under 40 with type 1 diabetes. Both conserved end residues are part of each CDR3. The order of the fields is CDR3 protein, J gene, V gene.

CDR3 protein: CASSLQGGLGEKLFF; J gene: TRBJ1-4; V gene: TRBV6-5
CDR3 protein: CADRTSATDTQYF; J gene: TRBJ2-3; V gene: TRBV7-9
CDR3 protein: CASSYYGGGNNEQFF; J gene: TRBJ2-1; V gene: TRBV6-5
CDR3 protein: CASSPGRNNQPQHF; J gene: TRBJ1-5; V gene: TRBV19
CDR3 protein: CAWSGDSNQPQHF; J gene: TRBJ1-5; V gene: TRBV30
CDR3 protein: CSVRGAYEQYF; J gene: TRBJ2-7; V gene: TRBV29-1
CDR3 protein: CASRRGGTLKYGYTF; J gene: TRBJ1-2; V gene: TRBV13
CDR3 protein: CASSLEPGIEAFF; J gene: TRBJ1-1; V gene: TRBV7-2
CDR3 protein: CAISEWGTGAGYTF; J gene: TRBJ1-2; V gene: TRBV10-3
CDR3 protein: CASSLRRGVNTEAFF; J gene: TRBJ1-1; V gene: TRBV7-9